These T cell receptor beta chains were read from a single sample in a study of blood T cell repertoires in COVID-19. The protocol was immunoSEQ multiplex PCR, while the TCRdb copy is restricted to in-frame clones and leaves out a portion. The sample yields roughly 240,000 clones, around 88% seen once. Sequenced: PBMCs or T cells enriched from blood (not recorded which). The receptors originated from a woman aged 40 to 50 with acute COVID-19. The conserved cysteine and the conserved F or W are not part of the CDR3 here. Each record gives: CDR3 protein, J gene, clone size, V gene. Only some rows state a clone size, as once, few, many or a class for expanded clones.

cdr3_aa: ASSLARGTNTGELF
j_call: TRBJ2-2
clone_size: NA
v_call: TRBV5-1

cdr3_aa: ASSELAGQREKLF
j_call: TRBJ1-4
clone_size: NA
v_call: TRBV6-1

cdr3_aa: ASSSTGNYGYT
j_call: TRBJ1-2
clone_size: NA
v_call: TRBV5-5

cdr3_aa: ASSLGGGNEQF
j_call: TRBJ2-1
clone_size: NA
v_call: TRBV11-2

cdr3_aa: ASSDTGQGYQPQH
j_call: TRBJ1-5
clone_size: NA
v_call: TRBV7-2

cdr3_aa: ASSLAGGRGNYGYT
j_call: TRBJ1-2
clone_size: NA
v_call: TRBV13

cdr3_aa: ASSPVAQDYGYT
j_call: TRBJ1-2
clone_size: NA
v_call: TRBV3-1/TRBV3-2

cdr3_aa: SVEDRGPGQPQH
j_call: TRBJ1-5
clone_size: NA
v_call: TRBV29-1

cdr3_aa: ASSKPTGNYGYT
j_call: TRBJ1-2
clone_size: NA
v_call: TRBV6-5

cdr3_aa: ASSQSGGGEQF
j_call: TRBJ2-1
clone_size: NA
v_call: TRBV16

cdr3_aa: SVCPLPSSYEQY
j_call: TRBJ2-7
clone_size: once
v_call: TRBV29-1

cdr3_aa: ASGRRDIY
j_call: TRBJ2-5
clone_size: few
v_call: TRBV12-5

cdr3_aa: AWSPGVGTEAF
j_call: TRBJ1-1
clone_size: NA
v_call: TRBV30

cdr3_aa: ASSQTGGFAEAF
j_call: TRBJ1-1
clone_size: NA
v_call: TRBV28

cdr3_aa: ASSSRGGQPQH
j_call: TRBJ1-5
clone_size: NA
v_call: TRBV11-3

cdr3_aa: ASSPQGGNYGYT
j_call: TRBJ1-2
clone_size: NA
v_call: TRBV5-8

cdr3_aa: ASSRRGNTEAF
j_call: TRBJ1-1
clone_size: NA
v_call: TRBV7-8

cdr3_aa: AWTTGQGPGNTIY
j_call: TRBJ1-3
clone_size: NA
v_call: TRBV30

cdr3_aa: ASSIAGTGLSETQY
j_call: TRBJ2-5
clone_size: few
v_call: TRBV19

cdr3_aa: ASSVSRLAGGLRSDTQY
j_call: TRBJ2-3
clone_size: NA
v_call: TRBV9

cdr3_aa: ASSLALGSTEAF
j_call: TRBJ1-1
clone_size: few
v_call: TRBV7-2

cdr3_aa: ASSFSTGSDQPQH
j_call: TRBJ1-5
clone_size: NA
v_call: TRBV7-9

cdr3_aa: ASSVGDGNQPQH
j_call: TRBJ1-5
clone_size: NA
v_call: TRBV6-2/TRBV6-3

cdr3_aa: AWSVTGTGGSDTQY
j_call: TRBJ2-3
clone_size: NA
v_call: TRBV30

cdr3_aa: ALLAGAYNEQF
j_call: TRBJ2-1
clone_size: NA
v_call: TRBV2